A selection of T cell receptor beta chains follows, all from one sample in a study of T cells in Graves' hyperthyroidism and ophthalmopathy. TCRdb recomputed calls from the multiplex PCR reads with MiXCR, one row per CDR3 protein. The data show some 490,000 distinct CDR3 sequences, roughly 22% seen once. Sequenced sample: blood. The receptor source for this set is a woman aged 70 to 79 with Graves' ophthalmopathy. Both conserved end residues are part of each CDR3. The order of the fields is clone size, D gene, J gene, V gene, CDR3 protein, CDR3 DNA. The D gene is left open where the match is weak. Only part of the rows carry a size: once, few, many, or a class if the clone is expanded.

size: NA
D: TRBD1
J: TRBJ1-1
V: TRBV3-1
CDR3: CASSQDSLGTGGWAFF
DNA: TGTGCCAGCAGCCAAGATTCGCTAGGGACAGGGGGCTGGGCTTTCTTT

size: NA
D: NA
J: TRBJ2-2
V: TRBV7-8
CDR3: CASSRDGVTGELFF
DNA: TGTGCCAGCAGCCGGGACGGAGTAACCGGGGAGCTGTTTTTT

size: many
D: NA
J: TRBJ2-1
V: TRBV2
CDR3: CASSEGDSRRPSSYNEQFF
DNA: TGTGCCAGCAGTGAAGGCGACAGTAGGAGACCTAGTTCCTACAATGAGCAGTTCTTC

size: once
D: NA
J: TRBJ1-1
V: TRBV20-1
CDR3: CSASLSLGLRAFF
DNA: TGCAGTGCTAGCCTCTCACTGGGGCTGAGGGCTTTCTTT

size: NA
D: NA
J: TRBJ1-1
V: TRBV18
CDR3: CASSPPAEGVNTEAFF
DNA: TGTGCCAGCTCACCACCGGCAGAGGGAGTGAACACTGAAGCTTTCTTT

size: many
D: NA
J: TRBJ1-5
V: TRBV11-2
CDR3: CASSLDPMAKRHF
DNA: TGTGCCAGCAGCTTAGATCCCATGGCGAAACGGCATTTT

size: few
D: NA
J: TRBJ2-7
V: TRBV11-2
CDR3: CASSSSTSSEQYF
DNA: TGTGCCAGCAGCTCCAGTACTAGCAGCGAGCAGTACTTC

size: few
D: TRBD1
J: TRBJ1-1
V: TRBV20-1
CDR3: CSAPRQGVTEAFF
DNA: TGCAGTGCCCCCCGACAGGGCGTCACTGAAGCTTTCTTT

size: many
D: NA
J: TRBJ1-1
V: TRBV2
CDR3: CASSEGARDTEAFF
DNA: TGTGCCAGCAGTGAAGGGGCCAGGGACACTGAAGCTTTCTTT

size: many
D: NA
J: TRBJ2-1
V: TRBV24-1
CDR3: CATSDSRSTYNEQFF
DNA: TGTGCCACCAGTGATTCACGGAGTACCTACAATGAGCAGTTCTTC

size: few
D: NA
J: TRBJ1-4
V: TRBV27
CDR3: CASSPLGVSGVGSATNEKLFF
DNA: TGTGCCAGCAGCCCCCTAGGGGTCTCGGGTGTTGGGAGTGCAACTAATGAAAAACTGTTTTTT

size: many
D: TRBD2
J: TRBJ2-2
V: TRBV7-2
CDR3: CASSLGLAGGHTGELFF
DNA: TGTGCCAGCAGCTTGGGGCTAGCGGGAGGCCACACCGGGGAGCTGTTTTTT

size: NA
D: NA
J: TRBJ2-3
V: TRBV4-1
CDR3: CASSPDGDSTDTQYF
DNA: TGCGCCAGCAGCCCAGACGGGGACAGCACAGATACGCAGTATTTT

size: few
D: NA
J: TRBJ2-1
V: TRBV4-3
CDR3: CASSQGRGPAYNEQFF
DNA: TGCGCCAGCAGCCAAGGTCGAGGCCCTGCCTACAATGAGCAGTTCTTC

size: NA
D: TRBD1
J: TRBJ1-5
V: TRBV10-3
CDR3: CAIGQGVSNQPQHF
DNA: TGTGCCATCGGACAGGGGGTAAGCAATCAGCCCCAGCATTTT

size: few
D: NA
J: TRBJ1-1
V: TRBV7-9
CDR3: CASSQKQGRETEAFF
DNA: TGTGCCAGCAGCCAGAAGCAGGGGAGGGAAACTGAAGCTTTCTTT

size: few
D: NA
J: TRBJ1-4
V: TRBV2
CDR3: CASTLVGLIEKLFF
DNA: TGTGCCAGCACCCTAGTCGGTCTGATTGAAAAACTGTTTTTT

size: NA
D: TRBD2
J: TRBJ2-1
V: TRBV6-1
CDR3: CASSSRLADSNEQFF
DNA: TGTGCCAGCAGTTCCCGACTAGCGGATAGCAATGAGCAGTTCTTC

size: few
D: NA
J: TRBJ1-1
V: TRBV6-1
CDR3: CASILEGIAEAFF
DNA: TGTGCCAGCATATTGGAAGGGATCGCTGAAGCTTTCTTT

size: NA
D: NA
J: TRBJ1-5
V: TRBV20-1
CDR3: CSASPPDTANQPQHF
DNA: TGCAGTGCTAGCCCCCCTGACACCGCGAATCAGCCCCAGCATTTT

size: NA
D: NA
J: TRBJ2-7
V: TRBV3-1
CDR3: CASSQGQVSTYEQYF
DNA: TGTGCCAGCAGCCAAGGGCAGGTATCAACCTACGAGCAGTACTTC

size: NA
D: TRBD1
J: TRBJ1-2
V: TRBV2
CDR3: CASSSGTGHNNNYGYTF
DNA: TGTGCCAGCAGCTCCGGGACAGGGCATAACAATAACTATGGCTACACCTTC

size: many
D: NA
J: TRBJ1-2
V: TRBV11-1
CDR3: CASSLRAGLGYGYTF
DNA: TGTGCCAGCAGCTTAAGGGCAGGCCTGGGCTATGGCTACACCTTC

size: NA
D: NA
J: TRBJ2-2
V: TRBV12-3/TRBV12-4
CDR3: CASSSRREGGGELFF
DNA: TGTGCCAGCAGTTCCCGGAGGGAGGGGGGCGGGGAGCTGTTTTTT

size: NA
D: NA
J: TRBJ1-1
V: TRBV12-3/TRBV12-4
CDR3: CASRLANTEAFF
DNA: TGTGCCAGCAGGCTCGCGAACACTGAAGCTTTCTTT

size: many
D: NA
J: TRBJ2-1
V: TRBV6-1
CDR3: CASRLSGANEQFF
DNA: TGTGCCAGCAGGCTCTCCGGGGCCAATGAGCAGTTCTTC

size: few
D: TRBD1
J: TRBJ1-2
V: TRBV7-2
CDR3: CASSLGGTGYGYTF
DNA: TGTGCCAGCAGCTTAGGCGGGACAGGCTATGGCTACACCTTC

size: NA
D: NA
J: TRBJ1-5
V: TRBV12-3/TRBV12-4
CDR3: CASSLGRGRVLGNQPQHF
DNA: TGTGCCAGTAGTTTAGGCAGGGGAAGGGTTTTAGGCAATCAGCCCCAGCATTTT

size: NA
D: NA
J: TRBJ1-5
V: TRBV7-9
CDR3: CASSLVVSGYSNQPQHF
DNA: TGTGCCAGCAGCTTAGTGGTCTCAGGCTATAGCAATCAGCCCCAGCATTTT

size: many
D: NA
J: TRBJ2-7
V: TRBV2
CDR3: CASSWRDEQYF
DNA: TGTGCCAGCAGTTGGAGGGACGAGCAGTACTTC

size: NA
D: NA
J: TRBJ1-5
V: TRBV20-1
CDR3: CNAEGTANQPQHF
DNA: TGCAATGCCGAAGGCACAGCGAATCAGCCCCAGCATTTT

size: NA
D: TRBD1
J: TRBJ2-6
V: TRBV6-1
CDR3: CASKVGTDRVSGANVLTF
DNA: TGTGCCAGCAAAGTGGGAACGGACAGGGTATCTGGGGCCAACGTCCTGACTTTC

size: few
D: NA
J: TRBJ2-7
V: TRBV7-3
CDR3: CASSLPGRRSYEQYF
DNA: TGTGCCAGCAGCCTTCCGGGCAGGAGATCCTACGAGCAGTACTTC

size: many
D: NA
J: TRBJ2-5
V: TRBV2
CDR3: CASSGGQMRTQYF
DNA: TGTGCCAGCAGCGGGGGACAGATGAGGACCCAGTACTTC

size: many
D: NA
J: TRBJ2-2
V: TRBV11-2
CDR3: CASSSTGTGTGELFF
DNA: TGTGCCAGCAGCTCTACCGGGACGGGCACCGGGGAGCTGTTTTTT

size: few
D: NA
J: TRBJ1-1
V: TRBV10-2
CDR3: CASSEGIVEAFF
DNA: TGCGCCAGCAGTGAAGGTATAGTTGAAGCTTTCTTT

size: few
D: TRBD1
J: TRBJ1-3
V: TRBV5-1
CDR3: CASSGTVGSGNTIYF
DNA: TGCGCCAGCAGCGGGACAGTGGGCTCTGGAAACACCATATATTTT

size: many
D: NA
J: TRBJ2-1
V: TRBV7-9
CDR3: CASSYPRRDGSYNEQFF
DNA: TGTGCCAGCAGCTACCCCCGGCGGGATGGGTCCTACAATGAGCAGTTCTTC

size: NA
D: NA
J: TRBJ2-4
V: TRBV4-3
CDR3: CASSQDTAVTLKNIQYF
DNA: TGCGCCAGCAGCCAAGATACGGCAGTGACACTGAAAAACATTCAGTACTTC

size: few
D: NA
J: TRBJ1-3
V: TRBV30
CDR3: CAWSATLREISTIYF
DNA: TGTGCCTGGAGTGCGACCCTCAGGGAAATAAGCACCATATATTTT

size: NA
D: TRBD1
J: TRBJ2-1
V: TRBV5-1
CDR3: CASSVGQGNEQFF
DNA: TGCGCCAGCAGCGTCGGACAGGGCAATGAGCAGTTCTTC

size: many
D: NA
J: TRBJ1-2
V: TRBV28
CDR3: CASMREGRPRGYTF
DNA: TGTGCCAGCATGCGGGAGGGGCGACCCCGGGGCTACACCTTC

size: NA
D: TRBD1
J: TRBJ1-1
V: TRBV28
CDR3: CASSLRGDRLNTEAFF
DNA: TGTGCCAGCAGCTTGAGGGGGGACAGGTTGAACACTGAAGCTTTCTTT

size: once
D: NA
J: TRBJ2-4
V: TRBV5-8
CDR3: CASSLEGIAKNIQYF
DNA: TGTGCCAGCAGCTTGGAAGGGATAGCCAAAAACATTCAGTACTTC

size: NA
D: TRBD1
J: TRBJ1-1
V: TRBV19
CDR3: CASKTDRGGTEAFF
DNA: TGTGCCAGTAAGACAGACAGGGGGGGAACAGAAGCTTTCTTT

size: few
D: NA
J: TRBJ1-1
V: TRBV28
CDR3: CPQTTLLRKRGVTEAFF
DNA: TGTCCCCAGACAACCCTCCTTCGCAAACGGGGTGTAACTGAAGCTTTCTTT

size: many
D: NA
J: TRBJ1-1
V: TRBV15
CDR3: CATSRDRHTEAFF
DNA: TGTGCCACCAGCAGAGACAGACACACTGAAGCTTTCTTT

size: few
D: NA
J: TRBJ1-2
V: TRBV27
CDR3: CASSSTGTPSPRGYTF
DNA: TGTGCCAGCAGTTCTACCGGGACACCATCTCCTCGGGGCTACACCTTC

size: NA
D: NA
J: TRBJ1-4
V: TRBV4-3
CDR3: CASSQGSSGWEKLFF
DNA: TGCGCCAGCAGCCAAGGCAGTTCAGGCTGGGAAAAACTGTTTTTT

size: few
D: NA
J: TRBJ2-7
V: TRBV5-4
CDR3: CASSRGGGTALRVTYEQYF
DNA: TGTGCCAGCAGCCGGGGGGGCGGGACAGCCTTAAGGGTTACCTACGAGCAGTACTTC

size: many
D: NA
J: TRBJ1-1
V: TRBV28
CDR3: CASSFQWNTEAFF
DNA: TGTGCCAGCAGTTTTCAGTGGAACACTGAAGCTTTCTTT

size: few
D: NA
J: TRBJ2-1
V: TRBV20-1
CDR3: CSGRRGSYNEQFF
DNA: TGCAGTGGACGGCGGGGCTCCTACAATGAGCAGTTCTTC

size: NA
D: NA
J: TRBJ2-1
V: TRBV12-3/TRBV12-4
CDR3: CASSLGGGGRPFSYNEQFF
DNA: TGTGCCAGCAGTTTGGGAGGAGGGGGGCGACCCTTTTCCTACAATGAGCAGTTCTTC

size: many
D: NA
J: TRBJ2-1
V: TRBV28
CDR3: CASNSRPGLGGNEQFF
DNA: TGTGCCAGCAACTCCAGGCCGGGGCTTGGTGGCAATGAGCAGTTCTTC

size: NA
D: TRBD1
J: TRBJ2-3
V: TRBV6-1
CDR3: CASSVGQSSTDTQYF
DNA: TGTGCCAGCAGTGTGGGACAGAGCAGCACAGATACGCAGTATTTT

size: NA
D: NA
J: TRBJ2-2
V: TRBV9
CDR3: CASSVATAGPWTGELFF
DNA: TGTGCCAGCAGCGTAGCTACGGCGGGTCCGTGGACCGGGGAGCTGTTTTTT

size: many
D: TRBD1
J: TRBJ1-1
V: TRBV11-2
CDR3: CASSLGGQGRTEAFF
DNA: TGTGCCAGCAGCTTAGGTGGACAGGGGCGAACTGAAGCTTTCTTT

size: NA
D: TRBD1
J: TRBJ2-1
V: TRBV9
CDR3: CASSVVPGTGVNEQFF
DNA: TGTGCCAGCAGCGTAGTACCGGGGACAGGGGTCAATGAGCAGTTCTTC

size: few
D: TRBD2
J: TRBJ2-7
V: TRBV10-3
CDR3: CAISGTSGSYEQYF
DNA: TGTGCCATCAGTGGGACTAGCGGCTCCTACGAGCAGTACTTC

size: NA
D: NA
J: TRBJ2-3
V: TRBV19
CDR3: CASGMVGDTQYF
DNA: TGTGCCAGTGGGATGGTGGGAGATACGCAGTATTTT